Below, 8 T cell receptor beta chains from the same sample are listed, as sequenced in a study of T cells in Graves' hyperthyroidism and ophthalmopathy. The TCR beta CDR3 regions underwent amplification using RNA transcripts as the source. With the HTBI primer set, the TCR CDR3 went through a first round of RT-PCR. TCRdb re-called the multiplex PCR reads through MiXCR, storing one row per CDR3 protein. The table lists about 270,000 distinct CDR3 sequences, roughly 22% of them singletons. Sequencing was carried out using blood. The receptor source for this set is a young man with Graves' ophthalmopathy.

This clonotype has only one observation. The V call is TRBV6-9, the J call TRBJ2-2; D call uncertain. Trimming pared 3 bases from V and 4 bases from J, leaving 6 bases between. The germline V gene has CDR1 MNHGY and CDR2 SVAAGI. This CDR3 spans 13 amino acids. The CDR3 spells CASSYAATGELFF. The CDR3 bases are TGTGCCAGCAGTTACGCCGCCACCGGGGAGCTGTTTTTT.

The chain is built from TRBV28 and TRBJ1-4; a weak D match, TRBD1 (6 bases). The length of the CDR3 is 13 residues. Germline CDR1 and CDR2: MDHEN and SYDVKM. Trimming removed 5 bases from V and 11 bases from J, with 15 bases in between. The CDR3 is CASSKPPGDKLFF. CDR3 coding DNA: TGTGCCAGCAGTAAACCACCAGGGGATAAACTGTTTTTT.

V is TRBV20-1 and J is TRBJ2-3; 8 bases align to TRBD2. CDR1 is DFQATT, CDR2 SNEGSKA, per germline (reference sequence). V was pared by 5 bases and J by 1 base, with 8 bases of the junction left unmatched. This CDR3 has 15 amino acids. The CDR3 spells CSALPGGRGTDTQYF. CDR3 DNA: TGCAGTGCTCTACCGGGAGGGCGGGGCACAGATACGCAGTATTTT.

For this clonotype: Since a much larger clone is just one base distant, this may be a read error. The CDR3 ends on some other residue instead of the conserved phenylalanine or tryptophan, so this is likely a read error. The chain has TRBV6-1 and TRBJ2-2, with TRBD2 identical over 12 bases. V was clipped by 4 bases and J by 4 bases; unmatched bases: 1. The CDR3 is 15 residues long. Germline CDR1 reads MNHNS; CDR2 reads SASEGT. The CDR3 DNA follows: TGTGCCAGCAGTGCGACTAGCGGGAGCACCGGGGAGCTGTTTTCT. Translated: CASSATSGSTGELFS.

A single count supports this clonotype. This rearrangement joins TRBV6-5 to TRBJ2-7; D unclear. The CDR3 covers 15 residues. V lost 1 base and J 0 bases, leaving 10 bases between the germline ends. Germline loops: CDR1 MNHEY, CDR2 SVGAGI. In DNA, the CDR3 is TGTGCCAGCAGTTACTTACTACCCAGCTCCTACGAGCAGTACTTC. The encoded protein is CASSYLLPSSYEQYF.

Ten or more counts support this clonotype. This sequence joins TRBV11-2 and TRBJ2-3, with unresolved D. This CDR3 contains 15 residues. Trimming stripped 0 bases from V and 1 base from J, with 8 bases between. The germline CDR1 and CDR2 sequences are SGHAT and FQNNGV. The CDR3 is CASSLEGWGTDTQYF. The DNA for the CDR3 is TGTGCCAGCAGCTTAGAAGGGTGGGGCACAGATACGCAGTATTTT. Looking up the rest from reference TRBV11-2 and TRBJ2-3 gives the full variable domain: EAGVAQSPRYKIIEKRQSVAFWCNPISGHATLYWYQQILGQGPKLLIQFQNNGVVDDSQLPKDRFSAERLKGVDSTLKIQPAKLEDSAVYLCASSLEGWGTDTQYFGPGTRLTVL.

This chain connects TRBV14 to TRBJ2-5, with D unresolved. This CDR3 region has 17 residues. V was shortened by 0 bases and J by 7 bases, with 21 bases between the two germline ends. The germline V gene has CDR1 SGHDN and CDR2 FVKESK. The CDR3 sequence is CASSQDYRPDQHGTQYF. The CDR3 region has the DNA TGTGCCAGCAGCCAAGATTATCGGCCTGACCAACATGGGACCCAGTACTTC.

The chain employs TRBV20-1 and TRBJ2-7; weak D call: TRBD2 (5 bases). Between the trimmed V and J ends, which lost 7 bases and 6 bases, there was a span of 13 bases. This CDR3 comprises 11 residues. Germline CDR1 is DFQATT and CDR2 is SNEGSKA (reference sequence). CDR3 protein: CSVRENGEQYF. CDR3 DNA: TGCAGTGTACGGGAAAACGGCGAGCAGTACTTC.